Reported below is one T cell receptor (beta chain). These data originate in a study of T cell changes during pregnancy in multiple sclerosis. This table comes from immunoSEQ multiplex PCR, and its TCRdb copy is limited to in-frame clones, with some not included. The sample yields tens of thousands of clones, approximately 92% seen once. Sequencing used peripheral blood, obtained after pregnancy. The source of this sequence is a female donor with multiple sclerosis, enrolled in a pregnancy study.

The CDR3 region has the DNA TGTGCCTGGAGGAACTTCCGGGACAGGGTGCGCAATGAGCAGTTCTTC. Translating it yields CAWRNFRDRVRNEQFF. V gene TRBV30 combines with J gene TRBJ2-1, with 9 nucleotides matching TRBD1. The germline gives CDR1 GTSNPN, CDR2 SVGIG (reference sequence). The CDR3 totals 16 residues. V shed 3 bases, J shed 6 bases, and the junction held 12 bases outside the gene matches.